This passage covers 26 T cell receptor beta chains from one sample sequenced in a study of T cells in women clearing cervical HPV infection listed by TCRdb under 2018. The library was prepared using the immunoSEQ multiplex PCR assay. TCRdb holds this immuneACCESS table with in-frame rearrangements only. Some clones are missing; in checked studies, unresolved V genes explain under half, and the rest has no known cause. Per the sample table, the count is tens of thousands of clones. The ten largest clones represent 18% of the sample. Sequenced sample: blood buffy coat. The receptors stem from a woman aged 18-70 years with a cervical HPV16 infection that either progressed to CIN3+ or cleared (not recorded which).

Worth noting for this clone: The CDR3 end falls 3 residues outside the read, so it is completed with the germline J gene. The chain is built from TRBV19 and TRBJ2-1; no clear D. This CDR3 spans 11 amino acids. Germline V CDR1 and CDR2: LNHDA, SQIVND (reference sequence). V lost 5 bases and J 9 bases, leaving 8 bases between the germline ends. The sequenced CDR3 bases are TGTGCCAGTAGTCCTAGTGGTGAG. It specifies CASSPSGE. The whole CDR3 sequence reads CASSPSGEQFF.

As regards this clone: The CDR3 is cut off 3 residues early in the read; its end comes from the germline J gene. The chain employs TRBV5-1 and TRBJ2-6; D is perhaps TRBD1 (5 bases). This CDR3 is built from 16 residues. V was trimmed by 4 bases and J by 0 bases, leaving 11 bases between them. Germline CDR1 is SGHRS and CDR2 is YFSETQ. The sequenced part of the CDR3 DNA is TGCGCCAGCAGCGTTACAGGAGTCTCTGGGGCCAACGTC. Amino acid sequence: CASSVTGVSGANV. The whole CDR3 sequence reads CASSVTGVSGANVLTF.

Concerning this clone: The DNA ends 3 residues before the CDR3 does, and the rest of the CDR3 is filled in from the germline J gene. The J gene is TRBJ2-2, the V gene TRBV12-3 or TRBV12-4, with D possibly TRBD1 on 6 matching bases. This CDR3 region has 15 residues. The V end lost 7 bases, the J end lost 0 bases, and 12 bases lay between the germline ends. The covered CDR3 bases are TGTGCCAGCAACCCCGGGACAACGAACACCGGGGAG. This sequence encodes CASNPGTTNTGE. The entire CDR3 is CASNPGTTNTGELFF.

With regard to this clone: The sequence runs out 3 residues before the end of the CDR3; the remainder is reconstructed from the germline J gene. The chain uses TRBV19 and TRBJ2-1; TRBD2 matches 9 bases. Germline values: CDR1 LNHDA, CDR2 SQIVND (reference sequence). V lost 2 bases to trimming and J lost 1 base; unmatched junction nucleotides: 15. The CDR3 has 20 residues. CDR3 region: CASSIKGSRGLARSYNEQFF. The sequenced part of the CDR3 DNA is TGTGCCAGTAGTATAAAGGGGAGCCGGGGACTAGCAAGGTCCTACAATGAG.

Points on this clone: The missing CDR3 end, 3 residues past where the read stops, is filled in from the germline J gene. The V and J genes are TRBV7-9 and TRBJ1-6; D remains ambiguous. Germline V CDR1 and CDR2: SEHNR, FQNEAQ (reference sequence). Trimming removed 7 bases from V and 4 bases from J, with 5 bases in between. This CDR3 spans 12 amino acids. CDR3 residues: CASTAYNSPLHF. The CDR3 DNA, read in part, is TGTGCCAGCACCGCGTATAATTCACCC.

About this clone: The read terminates 3 residues ahead of where the CDR3 ends, so the germline J gene completes it. The chain carries TRBV20-1 and TRBJ2-3; 11 bases map to TRBD2. Germline lookup yields CDR1 DFQATT and CDR2 SNEGSKA (reference sequence). The CDR3 runs to 13 residues. The covered CDR3 bases are TGCAGTGCTAGTTTTAGCGGGAGGGTGACG. It translates to CSASFSGRVT. The entire CDR3 reads CSASFSGRVTQYF.

Concerning this clone: The CDR3 end is not reached by the read, which stops 3 residues before it; the germline J gene fills it in. The chain joins TRBV20-1 to TRBJ2-2, with D perhaps matching TRBD1 (6 bases). This CDR3 is built from 12 residues. The germline CDR1 and CDR2 sequences are DFQATT and SNEGSKA (reference sequence). The part of the CDR3 DNA that was read is TGCAGTGCTAGGACAGGCAGGGAAAAG. Amino acid sequence: CSARTGREK. The CDR3 reads in full as CSARTGREKLFF.

Notes on this clone: The CDR3 end falls 3 residues outside the read, so it is completed with the germline J gene. Different DNA sequences within this sample yield the same CDR3. The rearrangement joins TRBV7-8 to TRBJ1-3; unclear D gene. With 4 bases removed from V and 4 bases from J, the gap between germline ends came to 8 bases. Germline CDR1 reads SGHVS; CDR2 reads FQNEAQ. The length of the CDR3 is 13 residues. The CDR3 is CASSSRGGNTIYF. Incomplete CDR3 DNA: TGTGCCAGCAGCTCCCGCGGGGGAAACACC. The full variable domain, its missing parts supplied by reference TRBV7-8 and TRBJ1-3, is GAGVSQSPRYKVAKRGQDVALRCDPISGHVSLFWYQQALGQGPEFLTYFQNEAQLDKSGLPSDRFFAERPEGSVSTLKIQRTQQEDSAVYLCASSSRGGNTIYFGEGSWLTVV.

Concerning this clone: Read data end 3 residues before the CDR3 end; the end is taken from the germline J gene. This rearrangement joins TRBV7-8 to TRBJ2-2, with 7 bases fitting TRBD1. CDR3 size: 15 residues. Germline CDR1 is SGHVS and CDR2 is FQNEAQ. CDR3 in amino acids: CASSRMTGFNSPLFF. The sequenced CDR3 bases are TGTGCCAGCAGCCGTATGACAGGGTTTAATTCACCG.

On this clone itself: The CDR3 extends 3 residues past the end of the read, so its final part is completed from the germline J gene. V is TRBV7-2 and J is TRBJ2-4; the D gene is possibly TRBD1 (6 bases). CDR3 length equals 15 residues. The germline CDR1 and CDR2 sequences are SGHTA and FQGNSA. The part of the CDR3 DNA that was read is TGTGCCAGCAGCCCACAGGGACAAGGGAACTATGGT. Its protein product is CASSPQGQGNYG. Given in full, the CDR3 is CASSPQGQGNYGQYF.

Of note for this clone: The read ends 3 residues early relative to the CDR3; the germline J gene fills the gap. V and J are TRBV4-1 and TRBJ2-5; TRBD2 matches at 9 bases. J lost 5 bases, V lost 0 bases, and 7 bases had no gene match. This CDR3 has 16 amino acids. CDR1 MGHRA and CDR2 YSYEKL come from the germline V gene. The CDR3 sequence is CASSQDYSRGGETQYF. Partial CDR3 DNA: TGCGCCAGCAGCCAAGATTATTCGCGGGGGGGGGAGACC.

On this clone: The CDR3 goes on 3 residues after the read ends, and that part is filled in from the germline J gene. This sequence joins TRBV11-2 and TRBJ1-5; unclear D gene. This CDR3 spans 15 amino acids. Germline V CDR1 and CDR2: SGHAT, FQNNGV. The ends were cut back, 5 bases at V and 3 bases at J, with 14 bases in the middle. The CDR3 bases that were read are TGTGCCAGCAGCCCCCTGAGCGGCCCCAATCAGCCC. Protein product: CASSPLSGPNQP. The CDR3 in full is CASSPLSGPNQPQHF.

In the case of this clone: Compared with germline, one end of the junction differs, possibly owing to a read error. The read ends 3 residues shy of where the CDR3 ends; the end is completed using the germline J gene. J is TRBJ1-1 and V is TRBV4-2; D is perhaps TRBD1 (5 bases). The CDR3 totals 16 residues. Germline CDR1 is LGHNA and CDR2 is YNFKEQ. The CDR3 is CASSQDVGQVNTEAFF. Incomplete CDR3 DNA: TGCGCCAGCAGCCAAGATGTTGGACAAGTGAACACTGAA.

For this clone: The read terminates 3 residues ahead of where the CDR3 ends, so the germline J gene completes it. The rearrangement uses TRBV5-1 and TRBJ2-2, with TRBD1 matching 9 bases. J was trimmed by 7 bases and V by 3 bases; bases with no gene match: 4. The CDR3 is 14 amino acids. Germline CDR1 reads SGHRS; CDR2 reads YFSETQ. CDR3 residues: CASSSGQGSGELFF. The DNA read from the CDR3 is TGCGCCAGCAGCTCGGGACAGGGTAGCGGGGAG.

On this clone: The sequenced fragment ends 3 residues before the CDR3 boundary, so the rest is inferred from the germline J gene. The chain is built from TRBV20-1 and TRBJ1-5; 10 bases agree with TRBD1. The CDR3 is 16 amino acids. Germline V gene lookup returns CDR1 DFQATT and CDR2 SNEGSKA (reference sequence). Trimming at V came to 1 base and at J to 3 bases, leaving 6 bases not matched to a gene. The CDR3 sequence is CSARGDRGRHNQPQHF. The covered CDR3 bases are TGCAGTGCTAGAGGGGACAGGGGTAGACACAATCAGCCC.

As concerns this clone: The read ends 3 residues before the CDR3 terminus; that terminus is restored from the germline J gene. J is TRBJ2-2 and V is TRBV5-1; 13 bases agree with TRBD2. The trim removed 7 bases at V and 7 bases at J, leaving 4 bases unmatched. The CDR3 consists of 14 residues. Germline V gene data show CDR1 as SGHRS and CDR2 as YFSETQ. CDR3 bases read: TGCGCCAGCCGGACTAGCGGGAGTAACGGGGAG. This gives the protein CASRTSGSNGE. The full CDR3 sequence reads CASRTSGSNGELFF.

To note about this clone: The CDR3 goes on 3 residues after the read ends, and that part is filled in from the germline J gene. The chain carries TRBV7-6 and TRBJ2-5; 8 nucleotides agree with TRBD2. The CDR3 consists of 15 residues. Germline V gene data show CDR1 as SGHVS and CDR2 as FNYEAQ. The CDR3 bases that were read are TGTGCCAGCAGCTTGGGTAGCGGGGTCACAGATACC. Amino acids: CASSLGSGVTDT. The whole CDR3 sequence reads CASSLGSGVTDTQYF.

Notes on this clone: The sequenced fragment ends 3 residues before the CDR3 boundary, so the rest is inferred from the germline J gene. V gene TRBV28 combines with J gene TRBJ2-5, with 7 bases matching TRBD2. Germline-derived CDR1 and CDR2 are MDHEN and SYDVKM. V shed 9 bases, J shed 2 bases, and the junction held 6 bases outside the gene matches. CDR3 size: 13 residues. CDR3 bases read: TGTGCCAGTCTGAGGCGGGGGCAAGAGACC. This sequence encodes CASLRRGQET. The full-length CDR3 reads as CASLRRGQETQYF.

On this clone itself: The CDR3 end lies 3 residues beyond the end of the read and is filled in from the germline J gene. V usage is TRBV6-8 and J usage is TRBJ1-6; a weak D match, TRBD1 (6 bases). The germline V gene encodes CDR1 MNHGY and CDR2 SAAAGT. Trimming removed 9 bases from V and 4 bases from J, with 16 bases in between. The CDR3 is 15 amino acids. The CDR3 sequence is CARRGGKVYNSPLHF. The sequenced CDR3 bases are TGTGCCAGAAGGGGGGGAAAGGTGTATAATTCACCC.

Details on this clone: Read sequence stops 3 residues before the CDR3 end, and the germline J gene provides the missing end. This chain links TRBV7-2 with TRBJ2-1; 7 bases fit TRBD2. The CDR3 is 14 residues long. Germline assignment: CDR1 SGHTA and CDR2 FQGNSA. V was clipped by 3 bases and J by 4 bases; unmatched bases: 3. The CDR3 DNA, read in part, is TGTGCCAGCAGCTTCGGGGGGAAATACAATGAG. It encodes CASSFGGKYNE. The whole CDR3 region reads CASSFGGKYNEQFF.

On this clone itself: The sequence runs out 3 residues before the end of the CDR3; the remainder is reconstructed from the germline J gene. The chain recombines TRBV2 with TRBJ2-3; 7 nucleotides line up with TRBD2. V lost 4 bases to trimming and J lost 0 bases; unmatched junction nucleotides: 7. CDR3 length equals 16 residues. Germline loops: CDR1 SNHLY, CDR2 FYNNEI. CDR3: CASSGLARASTDTQYF. The part of the CDR3 DNA that was read is TGTGCCAGCAGTGGACTAGCCCGAGCTAGCACAGATACG.

For this clone: The read comes to an end 3 residues before the CDR3 does, leaving the germline J gene to fill in the end. This chain uses TRBV2 with TRBJ1-2; D unclear. Between the trimmed V and J ends, which lost 3 bases and 4 bases, there was a span of 9 bases. Germline CDR1 reads SNHLY; CDR2 reads FYNNEI. This CDR3 contains 13 residues. The sequenced CDR3 bases are TGTGCCAGCAGTGATGCTCAGGCCTATGGC. It yields the protein CASSDAQAYG. The entire CDR3 protein is CASSDAQAYGYTF.

Points on this clone: The read is 3 residues too short to cover the CDR3 end, so that end is filled in from the germline J gene. The rearrangement joins TRBV19 to TRBJ1-2, with 8 bases identical to TRBD1. Germline lookup yields CDR1 LNHDA and CDR2 SQIVND (reference sequence). The CDR3 covers 14 residues. The V and J ends lost 6 bases and 2 bases, in that order; junction bases with no gene match: 5. CDR3 region: CASRHAGGNYGYTF. The CDR3 bases that were read are TGTGCCAGTAGGCACGCAGGGGGCAACTATGGC.

Concerning this clone: The read terminates 3 residues ahead of where the CDR3 ends, so the germline J gene completes it. The gene calls are TRBV7-2 and TRBJ1-1, with D possibly being TRBD1 (5 bases). Per germline, CDR1 SGHTA and CDR2 FQGNSA. CDR3 size: 15 residues. Trimming pared 1 base from V and 1 base from J, leaving 10 bases between. CDR3 amino acids: CASSLVGGTNTEAFF. The part of the CDR3 DNA that was read is TGTGCCAGCAGCTTAGTCGGGGGAACGAACACTGAA.

On this clone itself: Read sequence stops 3 residues before the CDR3 end, and the germline J gene provides the missing end. This rearrangement joins TRBV7-9 to TRBJ1-2; D is unclear. V was pared by 1 base and J by 3 bases, with 6 bases between. Germline assignment: CDR1 SEHNR and CDR2 FQNEAQ (reference sequence). This CDR3 contains 13 residues. The CDR3 sequence: CASSLDFYYGYTF. The CDR3 DNA, read in part, is TGTGCCAGCAGCTTAGATTTCTACTATGGC.

As for this clone: The read terminates 3 residues ahead of where the CDR3 ends, so the germline J gene completes it. V usage is TRBV28 and J usage is TRBJ1-3; D is undetermined. This CDR3 has 15 residues. V lost 4 bases and J lost 0, with 10 bases in between. Germline V gene lookup returns CDR1 MDHEN and CDR2 SYDVKM. Here the CDR3 reads CASSSPGSSGNTIYF. Partial CDR3 DNA: TGTGCCAGCAGTTCCCCAGGCTCCTCTGGAAACACC.